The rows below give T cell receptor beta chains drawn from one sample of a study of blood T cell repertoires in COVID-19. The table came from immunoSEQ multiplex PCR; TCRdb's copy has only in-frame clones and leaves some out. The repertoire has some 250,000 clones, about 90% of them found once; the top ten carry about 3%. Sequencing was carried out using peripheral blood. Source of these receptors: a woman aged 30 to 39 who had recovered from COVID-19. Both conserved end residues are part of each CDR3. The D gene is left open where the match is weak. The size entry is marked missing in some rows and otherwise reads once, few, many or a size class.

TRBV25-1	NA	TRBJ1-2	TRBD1	TGTGCCAGCAGTGAACGAATGCAGGGGGTTTTTGGCTACACCTTC	CASSERMQGVFGYTF
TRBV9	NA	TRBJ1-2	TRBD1	TGTGCCAGCAGCAAATCGGGACAGGGGGAGTTCTATGGCTACACCTTC	CASSKSGQGEFYGYTF
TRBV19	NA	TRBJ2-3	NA	TGTGCCAGTAGTGATAGCGGCGGATTTCATACGCAGTATTTT	CASSDSGGFHTQYF
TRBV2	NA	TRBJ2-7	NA	TGTGCCAGCAGTGTCCGAGGCCACGAGCAGTACTTC	CASSVRGHEQYF
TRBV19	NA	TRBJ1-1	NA	TGTGCCAGTTTATCCTCGAGAGCCTGGAACACTGAAGCTTTCTTT	CASLSSRAWNTEAFF
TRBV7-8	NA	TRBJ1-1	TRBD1	TGTGCCAGCAGCTTACGATCCGGGACAGTGAACACTGAAGCTTTCTTT	CASSLRSGTVNTEAFF
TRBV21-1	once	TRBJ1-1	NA	TGTGCCAGCAGAACACAGGGATTGAACACTGAAGCTTTCTTT	CASRTQGLNTEAFF
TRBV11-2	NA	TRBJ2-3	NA	TGTGCCAGCAGCTCCCAAGGGGCGAGTATTACAGATACGCAGTATTTT	CASSSQGASITDTQYF
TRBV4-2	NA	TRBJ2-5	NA	TGTGCCAGCAGCCAAGGAATTAGCGAAGAGACCCAGTACTTC	CASSQGISEETQYF
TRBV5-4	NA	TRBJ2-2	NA	TGTGCCAGCAGCCCACCGGGCCAGGGCCTCAACACCGGGGAGCTGTTTTTT	CASSPPGQGLNTGELFF
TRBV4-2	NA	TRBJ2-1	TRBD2	TGTGCCAGCAGCCACACCCAGAGGGCTAGCGGTTACAATGAGCAGTTCTTC	CASSHTQRASGYNEQFF
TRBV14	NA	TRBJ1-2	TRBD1	TGTGCCAGCAGCCAAGACCCCATGGGACAGGGTTATGACTATGGCTACACCTTC	CASSQDPMGQGYDYGYTF
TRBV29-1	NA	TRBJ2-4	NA	TGCAGCGTTGAAGGTATAGCCAAAAACATTCAGTACTTC	CSVEGIAKNIQYF
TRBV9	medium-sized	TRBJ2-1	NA	TGTGCCAGCAGCGTAAGGGGCGATGAGCAGTTCTTC	CASSVRGDEQFF
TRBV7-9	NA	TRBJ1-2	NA	TGTGCCAGCAGCTCAATGGACTCCCAGGGGAACTATGGCTACACCTTC	CASSSMDSQGNYGYTF
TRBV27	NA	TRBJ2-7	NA	TGTGCCAGCAGTTTATCAGCGCCCTCTGGGGGGGCCCACCCCCACGAGCAGTACTTC	CASSLSAPSGGAHPHEQYF
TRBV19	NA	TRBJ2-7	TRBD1	TGTGCCAGTAGTACCGCCCTTAGACAGGGCCCCTACGAGCAGTACTTC	CASSTALRQGPYEQYF
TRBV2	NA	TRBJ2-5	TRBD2	TGTGCCAGCAGGGAACTAGCGGGGGGTTTGCGAGAGACCCAGTACTTC	CASRELAGGLRETQYF
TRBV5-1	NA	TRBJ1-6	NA	TGCGCCAGCAGCTTGGGGCCTCCTAATTCACCCCTCCACTTT	CASSLGPPNSPLHF
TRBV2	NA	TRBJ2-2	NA	TGTGCCAGCAGTCCGGACAGCGGGGCACCCGGGGAGCTGTTTTTT	CASSPDSGAPGELFF
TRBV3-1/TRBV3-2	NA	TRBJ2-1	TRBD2	TGTGCCAGCAGCCAAGAGTCAGCGGGGGGCTACAATGAGCAGTTCTTC	CASSQESAGGYNEQFF
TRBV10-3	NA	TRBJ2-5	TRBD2	TGTGCCATCAGTGAGAGTTTAGCGGGGGGTCAAGAGACCCAGTACTTC	CAISESLAGGQETQYF
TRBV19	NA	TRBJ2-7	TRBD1	TGTGCCAGTAGTATACTGACAGGGAACGAGCAGTACTTC	CASSILTGNEQYF
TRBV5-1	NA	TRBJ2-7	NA	TGCGCCAGCAGCTTGGTGGCCAGAGGCTACGAGCAGTACTTC	CASSLVARGYEQYF
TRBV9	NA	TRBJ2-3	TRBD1	TGTGCCAGCAGCTCTAGTGGGGACAGGGCACCAGATACGCAGTATTTT	CASSSSGDRAPDTQYF
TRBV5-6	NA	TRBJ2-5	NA	TGTGCCAGCAGCTATAGACTGGAGACCCAGTACTTC	CASSYRLETQYF
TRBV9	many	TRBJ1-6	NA	TGTGCCAGCAGCGTACAGGCCGGAACTTATAATTCACCCCTCCACTTT	CASSVQAGTYNSPLHF
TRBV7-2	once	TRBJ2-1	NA	TGTGCCAGCAGCTTATACCCGACAAGGAACAATGAGCAGTTCTTC	CASSLYPTRNNEQFF
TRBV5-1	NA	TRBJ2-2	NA	TGCGCCAGCAGCTTGATCAACACAAATACCGGGGAGCTGTTTTTT	CASSLINTNTGELFF
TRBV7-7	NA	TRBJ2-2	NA	TGTGCCAGCAGCCCATTCAACACCGGGGAGCTGTTTTTT	CASSPFNTGELFF
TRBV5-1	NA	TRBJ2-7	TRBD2	TGCGCCAGCAGCTTGGCAAGCGGGGTTCGGGCGGAGCAGTACTTC	CASSLASGVRAEQYF
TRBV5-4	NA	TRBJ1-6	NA	TGTGCCAGCAGCTTGGCAGGGTTGGATAATTCACCCCTCCACTTT	CASSLAGLDNSPLHF
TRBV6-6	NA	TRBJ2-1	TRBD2	TGTGCCAGCAGTTACTCGGGCGGGGGGGGCAATGAGCAGTTCTTC	CASSYSGGGGNEQFF